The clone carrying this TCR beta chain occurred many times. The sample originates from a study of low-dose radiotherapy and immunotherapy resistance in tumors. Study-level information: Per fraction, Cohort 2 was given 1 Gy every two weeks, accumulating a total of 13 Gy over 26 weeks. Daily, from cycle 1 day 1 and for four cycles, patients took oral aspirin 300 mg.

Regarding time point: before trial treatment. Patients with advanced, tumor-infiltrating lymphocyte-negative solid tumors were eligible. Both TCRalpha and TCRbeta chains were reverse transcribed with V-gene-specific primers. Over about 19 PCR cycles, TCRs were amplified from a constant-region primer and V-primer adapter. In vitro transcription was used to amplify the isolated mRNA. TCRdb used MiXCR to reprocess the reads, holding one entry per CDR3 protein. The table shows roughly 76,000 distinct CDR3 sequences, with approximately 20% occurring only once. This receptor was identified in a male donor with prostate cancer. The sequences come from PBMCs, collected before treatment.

The CDR3 protein is CASSQDLWLGLKGTDTQYF. CDR3 nucleotide sequence: TGTGCCAGCAGCCAAGATCTTTGGCTCGGACTAAAGGGCACAGATACGCAGTATTTT. V and J are TRBV4-2 and TRBJ2-3; tentatively, D is TRBD2 (6 bases). Between the trimmed V and J ends, which lost 0 bases and 1 base, there was a span of 20 bases. The germline CDR1 and CDR2 sequences are LGHNA and YNFKEQ. The CDR3 is 19 residues long.